These 26 T cell receptor beta chains share one sample of origin, sequenced in a study of beta chain features in type 1 diabetes. Sequenced material consisted of expressed TCRB transcripts (all of the isolated RNA was reverse transcribed). Assay: immunoSEQ multiplex PCR; the TCRdb copy retains only in-frame clones and omits some. This sample yields 900,000 or so clones, of which 17% are seen a single time; 0.02% to 0.025% belongs to the top ten. Sequencing input: naive CD4+ T cells from blood. The receptors derive from a woman between 18 and 29 years old in good health.

J is TRBJ1-5 and V is TRBV7-2; 7 bases fit TRBD1. J lost 6 bases, V lost 0 bases, and 5 bases had no gene match. Germline CDR1 is SGHTA and CDR2 is FQGNSA. This CDR3 contains 15 residues. The CDR3 here is CASSLAQGDRQPQHF. In nucleotides, the CDR3 is TGTGCCAGCAGCTTAGCGCAGGGGGATCGTCAGCCCCAGCATTTT. The full variable domain, with the rest looked up from reference TRBV7-2 and TRBJ1-5, is GAGVSQSPSNKVTEKGKDVELRCDPISGHTALYWYRQSLGQGLEFLIYFQGNSAPDKSGLPSDRFSAERTGGSVSTLTIQRTQQEDSAVYLCASSLAQGDRQPQHFGDGTRLSIL.

This clone was recorded a few times. V is TRBV4-3 and J is TRBJ1-2, with 7 bases lining up with TRBD1. Germline trimming cut 1 base from V and 14 bases from J; bases unmatched to any gene: 7. Germline V lookup: CDR1 LGHNA, CDR2 YSLEER. The CDR3 length is 12 residues. CDR3 sequence reads: CASSQGQGVVTF. The DNA of the CDR3 is TGCGCCAGCAGCCAAGGACAGGGAGTTGTAACCTTC.

This clone showed up just a few times. The V call is TRBV21-1, the J call TRBJ2-3; the tabulated D call, TRBD1, remains unverified against the DNA. TRBV21-1 is marked as a pseudogene. The CDR3 contains 14 residues. CDR3 amino acids: CASSKALRSDTQYF. In DNA form, the CDR3 reads TGTGCCAGCAGCAAAGCTCTCAGGTCAGATACGCAGTATTTT.

This clone showed up just a few times. The CDR3 DNA is TGTGCCAGCAGAAACCACGGTAGCAGGAACACTGAAGCTTTCTTT. Its protein product is CASRNHGSRNTEAFF. The V call is TRBV11-1, the J call TRBJ1-1, with unresolved D. This CDR3 is 15 amino acids long. CDR1 is SGHAT, CDR2 FQDESV, per germline (reference sequence). The V end was cut by 6 bases, the J end by 1 base, with 15 bases between.

This clone has only a few counts. V is TRBV10-2 and J is TRBJ2-2; either TRBD1 or TRBD2 may fit D (6 bases each). CDR3 size: 16 residues. The V gene lost 5 bases and the J gene lost 5 bases, with 18 bases spanning the gap. CDR1 is WSHSY and CDR2 is SAAADI in the germline V gene. CDR3: CASSRGAGGRTGELFF. The CDR3 DNA reads TGCGCCAGCAGTAGAGGGGCCGGGGGCCGGACCGGGGAGCTGTTTTTT.

V is TRBV7-9 and J is TRBJ2-5; TRBD1 matches at 10 bases. Matching the DNA end better, TRBJ2-7 makes the J call doubtful. Per germline, CDR1 SEHNR and CDR2 FQNEAQ (reference sequence). CDR3 size: 16 residues. In DNA form, the CDR3 reads TGTGCCAGCAACCGGTGGGGGACAGGGGACTCCTACGAGCAGTACTTC. It translates to CASNRWGTGDSYEQYF.

V is TRBV5-1 and J is TRBJ2-7; a possible D gene is TRBD2 (6 bases). V was trimmed by 4 bases and J by 2 bases, leaving 16 bases between them. The CDR3 length is 15 residues. Germline CDR1 is SGHRS and CDR2 is YFSETQ. The CDR3 region is CASSLGGTDTYEQYF. The CDR3 region has the DNA TGCGCCAGCAGCCTCGGAGGGACGGATACCTACGAGCAGTACTTC.

This clone has only a few counts. The chain uses TRBV27 and TRBJ2-1, with D unclear. V was cut by 5 bases and J by 0 bases, with 11 bases left in between. Germline V lookup: CDR1 MNHEY, CDR2 SMNVEV (reference sequence). The CDR3 runs 15 residues. The CDR3 DNA is TGTGCCAGCAGTCGAACTATCAGCTCCTACAATGAGCAGTTCTTC. Translation: CASSRTISSYNEQFF.

This rearrangement joins TRBV4-2 to TRBJ2-2; 13 nucleotides agree with TRBD2. With 4 bases clipped from V and 0 bases from J, the junction kept 11 bases outside the gene matches. CDR1 is LGHNA, CDR2 YNFKEQ, per germline. This CDR3 comprises 20 residues. The CDR3 DNA reads as TGTGCCAGCAGCCCCCGCCGGGGACTAGCGGGATCTGCGAACACCGGGGAGCTGTTTTTT. Its translation: CASSPRRGLAGSANTGELFF.

There are a few counts of this clone. The J gene is TRBJ2-5, the V gene TRBV1. TRBV1 is designated a pseudogene. The CDR3 loop spans 15 amino acids. The CDR3 sequence is CTSSLDRLGKETQYF. The CDR3 nucleotides are TGCACCAGCAGCCTCGATCGACTTGGGAAAGAGACCCAGTACTTC.

This clone has just a few counts. The rearrangement joins TRBV14 to TRBJ1-1; D is uncertain. This CDR3 spans 13 amino acids. Per the germline V gene, CDR1 is SGHDN and CDR2 is FVKESK. V lost 3 bases, J lost 0 bases, and 5 bases lay in between. CDR3 sequence (DNA): TGTGCCAGCAGCCAGACACTGAACACTGAAGCTTTCTTT. Protein product: CASSQTLNTEAFF.

V and J are TRBV7-9 and TRBJ1-3; D remains ambiguous. From germline, CDR1 is SEHNR and CDR2 FQNEAQ (reference sequence). The CDR3 runs to 13 residues. Trimming shortened V by 1 base and J by 12 bases, and 13 bases separated the two germline ends. The CDR3 loop is CASSLELLGNIYF. The CDR3 coding sequence is TGTGCCAGCAGCTTAGAGCTTTTGGGGAACATATATTTT.

The table lists this clone with a few counts. The chain employs TRBV6-6 and TRBJ1-2, with D tentatively TRBD1 (6 bases). Trimming stripped 5 bases from V and 4 bases from J, with 14 bases between. Germline CDR1 is MNHNY and CDR2 is SVGAGI (reference sequence). The CDR3 spans 14 residues. CDR3 residues: CASSPSTGGYGYTF. The CDR3 DNA sequence: TGTGCCAGCAGTCCATCGACAGGCGGCTATGGCTACACCTTC.

The V and J genes are TRBV20-1 and TRBJ2-3, with a weak D call TRBD1 (6 bases). V lost 8 bases and J 5 bases, leaving 11 bases between the germline ends. Germline V CDR1 and CDR2: DFQATT, SNEGSKA (reference sequence). There are 11 residues in the CDR3. CDR3 sequence (DNA): TGCAGTTTATCAGGGGTAGATACGCAGTATTTT. This sequence encodes CSLSGVDTQYF.

The rearrangement uses TRBV10-3 and TRBJ1-1; D gene ambiguous. CDR1 ENHRY and CDR2 SYGVKD come from the germline V gene. V lost 3 bases and J lost 4, with 9 bases in between. The CDR3 has 13 amino acids. The chain's CDR3 is CAISERQGTEAFF. The CDR3 coding sequence is TGTGCCATCAGTGAACGGCAAGGCACTGAAGCTTTCTTT.

This clone was counted a few times. The chain couples TRBV29-1 to TRBJ2-1; D might be TRBD2 (5 bases). Germline lookup yields CDR1 SQVTM and CDR2 ANQGSEA. The CDR3 runs 14 residues. Trimming took off 7 bases at V and 3 bases at J, with 16 bases between the two ends. This CDR3 reads CSGKSGHFYNEQFF. The CDR3 DNA reads TGCAGCGGTAAAAGCGGCCACTTCTACAATGAGCAGTTCTTC.

The chain recombines TRBV5-3 with TRBJ1-1; weak D call: TRBD1 (5 bases). TRBV5-3 is an ORF, and what it does is uncertain. Trimming took off 3 bases at V and 1 base at J, with 16 bases between the two ends. The CDR3 runs to 16 residues. CDR3 amino acids: CARSSWPDGANTEAFF. The DNA of the CDR3 is TGTGCCAGAAGCTCTTGGCCCGACGGGGCGAACACTGAAGCTTTCTTT.

V and J are TRBV10-3 and TRBJ2-7; 8 nucleotides align to TRBD1. V dropped 0 bases and J dropped 1; count of bases not matched to a gene: 2. The germline V gene encodes CDR1 ENHRY and CDR2 SYGVKD. CDR3 length: 15 residues. As DNA, the CDR3 is TGTGCCATCAGTGAGTCCGGGGACAGGTCCTACGAGCAGTACTTC. Its protein product is CAISESGDRSYEQYF.

The J gene is TRBJ1-2, the V gene TRBV7-9; D is possibly TRBD1 (5 bases). The CDR3 sequence is 16 residues long. Trimming took off 5 bases at V and 4 bases at J, with 20 bases between the two ends. Germline V gives CDR1 SEHNR, CDR2 FQNEAQ (reference sequence). The CDR3 spells CASSPHRLGPLYGYTF. The CDR3 region has the DNA TGTGCCAGCAGCCCACATAGGTTGGGGCCCCTCTATGGCTACACCTTC.

This clone has only a few counts. The chain uses TRBV14 and TRBJ2-1; D is undetermined. The CDR3 runs 16 residues. Germline assignment: CDR1 SGHDN and CDR2 FVKESK. V was trimmed by 1 base and J by 3 bases, leaving 13 bases between them. The CDR3 region has the DNA TGTGCCAGCAGCCAAGGGGTTAGCCGTTTCTACAATGAGCAGTTCTTC. It is translated as CASSQGVSRFYNEQFF.

The gene calls are TRBV7-3 and TRBJ2-1, with 16 bases lining up with TRBD2. This CDR3 has 15 residues. Germline assignment: CDR1 SGHTA and CDR2 FQGTGA. V dropped 4 bases and J dropped 9; count of bases not matched to a gene: 3. CDR3 in DNA: TGTGCCAGCAGCTCGGGACTAGCGGGAGGGGCTGAGCAGTTCTTC. It is translated as CASSSGLAGGAEQFF.

Worth noting for this clone: Within the sample, other DNA sequences also encode this same CDR3. CDR3 nucleotide sequence: TGTGCCAGCAGTTTCTCAGGGAGGGAGACCCAGTACTTC. Translated, it gives CASSFSGRETQYF. The V and J genes are TRBV28 and TRBJ2-5, with a weak D call TRBD2 (6 bases). The V end was cut by 3 bases, the J end by 5 bases, with 10 bases between. The CDR3 covers 13 residues. Germline-derived CDR1 and CDR2 are MDHEN and SYDVKM.

This clone turned up a few times. This rearrangement joins TRBV10-3 to TRBJ2-7, with TRBD2 identical over 11 bases. The germline V gene encodes CDR1 ENHRY and CDR2 SYGVKD. The CDR3 has 13 amino acids. V gave up 10 bases and J gave up 1 base; unmatched junction bases: 3. Here the CDR3 reads CATGLAVSYEQYF. The CDR3 bases are TGTGCCACGGGACTAGCGGTTTCCTACGAGCAGTACTTC.

This clone has a handful of counts. This chain connects TRBV7-2 to TRBJ1-2; weak D call: TRBD1 (5 bases). The germline gives CDR1 SGHTA, CDR2 FQGNSA. The CDR3 consists of 16 residues. Between the trimmed V and J ends, which lost 3 bases and 5 bases, there was a span of 19 bases. CDR3 sequence reads: CASSLGHRMGVYGYTF. The CDR3 DNA sequence: TGTGCCAGCAGCTTGGGGCACAGGATGGGGGTTTATGGCTACACCTTC.

V is TRBV9 and J is TRBJ2-1; 8 nucleotides agree with TRBD2. The germline V gene encodes CDR1 SGDLS and CDR2 YYNGEE. V was clipped by 0 bases and J by 8 bases; unmatched bases: 7. The CDR3 totals 15 residues. The CDR3 nucleotides are TGTGCCAGCAGCGTAGATCCGGCGGGAGGCTATGAGCAGTTCTTC. It yields the protein CASSVDPAGGYEQFF.

The chain joins TRBV4-1 to TRBJ2-7; 8 bases align to TRBD2. The CDR3 loop spans 14 amino acids. J lost 2 bases, V lost 4 bases, and 4 bases had no gene match. Germline-derived CDR1 and CDR2 are MGHRA and YSYEKL. The CDR3: CASSRTSGTYEQYF. The CDR3 coding sequence is TGCGCCAGCAGCCGAACTAGCGGCACCTACGAGCAGTACTTC.